This TCR beta chain is drawn from a study of T-cell reconstitution after alpha-beta-depleted transplantation in children. The TCRbeta library was prepared with unique molecular identifiers. TCRdb re-derived calls from the PCR reads in MiXCR, one entry per CDR3 protein. The sample holds about 540,000 distinct CDR3 sequences, about a sixth seen once. This CDR3 contains 17 residues. V shed 3 bases, J shed 7 bases, and the junction held 13 bases outside the gene matches. CDR1 LNHNV and CDR2 YYDKDF come from the germline V gene (reference sequence). The rearrangement links TRBV15 to TRBJ2-1, with TRBD2 matching 9 bases. The TCR originated in a human donor who donated a stem cell graft to a child with acute lymphoblastic leukemia. The input for sequencing was PBMCs from the stem cell graft donor, taken from the stem cell graft. The chain's CDR3 is CATSSGPLAGVQNEQFF. Here the CDR3 DNA reads TGTGCCACCAGCAGTGGACCATTAGCGGGAGTTCAAAATGAGCAGTTCTTC.